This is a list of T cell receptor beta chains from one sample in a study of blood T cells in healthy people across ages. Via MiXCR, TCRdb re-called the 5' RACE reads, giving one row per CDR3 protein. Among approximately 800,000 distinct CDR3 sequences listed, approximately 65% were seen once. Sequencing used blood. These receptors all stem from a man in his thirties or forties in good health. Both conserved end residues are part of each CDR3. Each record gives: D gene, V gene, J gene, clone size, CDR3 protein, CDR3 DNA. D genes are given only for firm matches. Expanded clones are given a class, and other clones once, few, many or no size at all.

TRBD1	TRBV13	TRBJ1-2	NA	CASSSRDRGYGYTF	TGTGCCAGCAGCTCCAGGGACAGGGGCTATGGCTACACCTTC
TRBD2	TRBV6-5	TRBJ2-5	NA	CASSSPPGLAGGEETQYF	TGTGCCAGCAGTTCGCCCCCCGGACTAGCGGGGGGTGAAGAGACCCAGTACTTC
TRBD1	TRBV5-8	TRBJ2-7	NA	CASSLVYMTGSSYEQYF	TGTGCCAGCAGCCTGGTTTATATGACAGGGAGCTCCTACGAGCAGTACTTC
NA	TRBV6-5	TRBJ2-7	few	CASRKAVAVIGEQYF	TGTGCCAGCAGGAAAGCAGTAGCGGTAATAGGCGAGCAGTACTTC
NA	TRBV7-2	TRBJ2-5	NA	CASSLKFFRETQYF	TGTGCCAGCAGCTTAAAGTTCTTTCGGGAGACCCAGTACTTC
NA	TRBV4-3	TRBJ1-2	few	CASSQDFGREIGGYTF	TGCGCCAGCAGCCAAGACTTCGGCAGGGAAATTGGTGGCTACACCTTC
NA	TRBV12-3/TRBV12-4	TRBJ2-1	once	CASISRDSYNEQFF	TGTGCCAGCATCTCGAGGGACTCCTACAATGAGCAGTTCTTC
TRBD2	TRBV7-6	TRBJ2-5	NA	CASSIPGLGSETQYF	TGTGCCAGCAGTATACCGGGACTAGGGAGTGAGACCCAGTACTTC
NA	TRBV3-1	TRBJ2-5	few	CASSPAGGTQYF	TGTGCCAGCAGCCCCGCCGGGGGGACCCAGTACTTC
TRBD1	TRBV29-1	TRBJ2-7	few	CSVEGGQGPYEQYF	TGCAGCGTTGAAGGGGGACAGGGGCCCTACGAGCAGTACTTC
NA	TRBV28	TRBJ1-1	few	CASSPAFTEAFF	TGTGCCAGCAGTCCTGCCTTCACTGAAGCTTTCTTT
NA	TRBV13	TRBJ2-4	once	CASSGRPLSGAKNIQYF	TGTGCCAGCAGCGGACGGCCACTCAGTGGAGCCAAAAACATTCAGTACTTC
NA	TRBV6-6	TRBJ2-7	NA	CASGQGKEQYF	TGTGCCAGCGGGCAGGGTAAGGAACAGTACTTC